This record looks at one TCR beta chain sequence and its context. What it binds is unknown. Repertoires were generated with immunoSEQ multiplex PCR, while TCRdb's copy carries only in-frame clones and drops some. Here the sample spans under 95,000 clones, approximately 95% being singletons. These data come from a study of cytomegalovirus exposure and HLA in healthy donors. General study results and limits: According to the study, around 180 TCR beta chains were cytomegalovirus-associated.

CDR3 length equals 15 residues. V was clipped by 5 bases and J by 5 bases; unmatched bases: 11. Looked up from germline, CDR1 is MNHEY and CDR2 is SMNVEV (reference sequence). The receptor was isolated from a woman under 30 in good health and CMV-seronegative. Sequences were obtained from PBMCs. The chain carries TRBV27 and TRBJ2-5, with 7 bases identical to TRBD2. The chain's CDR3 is CASSLGGSLWETQYF. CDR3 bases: TGTGCCAGCAGTCTGGGGGGGTCTCTTTGGGAGACCCAGTACTTC.